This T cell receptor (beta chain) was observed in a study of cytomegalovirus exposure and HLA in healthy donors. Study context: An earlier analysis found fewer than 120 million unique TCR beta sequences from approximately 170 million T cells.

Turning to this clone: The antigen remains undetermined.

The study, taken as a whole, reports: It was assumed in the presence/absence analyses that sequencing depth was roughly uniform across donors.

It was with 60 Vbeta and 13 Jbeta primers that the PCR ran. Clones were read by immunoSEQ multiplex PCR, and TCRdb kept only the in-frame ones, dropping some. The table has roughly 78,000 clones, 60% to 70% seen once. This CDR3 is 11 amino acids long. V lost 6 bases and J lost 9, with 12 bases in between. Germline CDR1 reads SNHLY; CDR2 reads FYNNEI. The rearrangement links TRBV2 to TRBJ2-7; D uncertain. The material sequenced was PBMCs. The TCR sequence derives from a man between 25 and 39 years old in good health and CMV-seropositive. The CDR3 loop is CASRPETGQYF. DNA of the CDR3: TGTGCCAGCAGACCCGAGACGGGGCAGTACTTC.